The rows below give T cell receptor beta chains drawn from one sample of a study of T-cell reconstitution after alpha-beta-depleted transplantation in children. Via MiXCR, TCRdb re-called the PCR reads, giving one row per CDR3 protein. Altogether fewer than 550,000 distinct CDR3 sequences are present, about 10% being singletons, with the ten largest covering less than 15%. The sequencing here drew on PBMCs, mostly from graft donor cells, taken 180 days after TCRalphabeta/CD19-depleted stem cell transplant. Every receptor here comes from a female patient under 10 years old who had a stem cell transplant for aplastic anemia, so the T cells may come from the graft donor. The CDR3 runs from the conserved cysteine through the conserved F or W. A D gene is named only where the DNA matches it firmly. Clone size is given for some rows only: seen once, a few or many times, or a class if the clone is expanded.

CASSLGSRVDEQYF TGTGCCAGCAGCTTAGGGTCCCGGGTGGACGAGCAGTACTTC TRBV7-8 . . TRBJ2-7
CSARTVNYGYTF TGCAGTGCGAGGACTGTCAACTATGGCTACACCTTC TRBV20-1 many . TRBJ1-2
CASSLRGMGGRAHTQYF TGTGCCAGCAGTTTACGGGGTATGGGCGGGAGAGCTCATACGCAGTATTTT TRBV28 few TRBD2 TRBJ2-3
CASSPGQRDTIYF TGTGCCAGCAGCCCCGGTCAAAGGGACACCATATATTTT TRBV6-6 few . TRBJ1-3
CASIEPRTGGNSPLHF TGTGCCAGCATCGAGCCCCGGACAGGGGGCAATTCACCCCTCCACTTT TRBV6-1 . TRBD1 TRBJ1-6
CASSLMDPDTQYF TGTGCCAGCAGCTTAATGGACCCGGATACGCAGTATTTT TRBV7-3 . . TRBJ2-3
CATSGSKGAYEQYF TGTGCCACCAGCGGATCTAAGGGAGCCTACGAGCAGTACTTC TRBV15 many . TRBJ2-7
CASSREFSDTQYF TGCGCCAGCAGCAGAGAATTTTCCGATACGCAGTATTTT TRBV5-1 many . TRBJ2-3
CAWKSSGDIQYF TGTGCCTGGAAATCGTCTGGGGACATTCAGTACTTC TRBV30 . . TRBJ2-4
CASIPGGDSYNEQFF TGTGCCAGTATTCCGGGGGGAGACTCCTACAATGAGCAGTTCTTC TRBV19 few TRBD2 TRBJ2-1
CASSSLLTGDATEAFF TGTGCCAGCAGTTCACTCCTGACAGGCGATGCCACTGAAGCTTTCTTT TRBV12-3/TRBV12-4 . . TRBJ1-1
CASNRKLHTEAFF TGTGCCAGCAACCGTAAACTCCACACTGAAGCTTTCTTT TRBV12-3/TRBV12-4 . . TRBJ1-1
CSARAGFSYNEQFF TGCAGTGCTAGGGCGGGGTTTTCCTACAATGAGCAGTTCTTC TRBV20-1 few . TRBJ2-1
CASSDHWDRGFSGANVLTF TGTGCCAGCAGCGACCACTGGGACAGGGGGTTCTCTGGGGCCAACGTCCTGACTTTC TRBV9 few TRBD1 TRBJ2-6
CSVDHHGGVNTEAFF TGCAGCGTTGACCACCACGGGGGGGTAAACACTGAAGCTTTCTTT TRBV29-1 . . TRBJ1-1
CASSGGQGSPEAFF TGTGCCAGCAGCGGGGGACAGGGGAGCCCCGAAGCTTTCTTT TRBV9 many TRBD1 TRBJ1-1
CASSPPRGANTEAFF TGTGCCAGCTCACCACCGAGGGGGGCGAACACTGAAGCTTTCTTT TRBV18 . . TRBJ1-1
CASSFQQGAGNQPQHF TGTGCCAGCAGCTTCCAACAGGGGGCTGGCAATCAGCCCCAGCATTTT TRBV7-8 . TRBD1 TRBJ1-5
CASSPAPGQGDNEQFF TGTGCCAGCAGCCCGGCGCCGGGACAGGGGGACAATGAGCAGTTCTTC TRBV5-6 many TRBD1 TRBJ2-1
CASGPEDRGQEKLFF TGTGCCAGCGGCCCGGAGGACAGGGGCCAGGAAAAACTGTTTTTT TRBV27 . TRBD1 TRBJ1-4
CASSNLGNGETQYF TGTGCCAGCTCAAATCTCGGCAACGGGGAGACCCAGTACTTC TRBV7-2 . . TRBJ2-5
CASSLGTSPMDEQFF TGTGCCAGCAGCTTAGGGACTAGCCCGATGGATGAGCAGTTCTTC TRBV11-3 . TRBD2 TRBJ2-1
CSARKATSTRYGYTF TGCAGTGCTAGAAAAGCCACTTCCACGCGGTATGGCTACACCTTC TRBV20-1 many . TRBJ1-2
CASSHSTEYEQYF TGTGCCAGCAGCCACTCGACTGAATACGAGCAGTACTTC TRBV12-3/TRBV12-4 . . TRBJ2-7
CASSLGSPQAYNEQFF TGTGCCAGCAGCTTAGGCTCACCCCAAGCTTACAATGAGCAGTTCTTC TRBV7-6 few . TRBJ2-1
CASSPPVRAGYGYTF TGTGCCAGCAGCCCCCCTGTAAGGGCGGGCTATGGCTACACCTTC TRBV7-9 . . TRBJ1-2
CASSPDRVTEAFF TGTGCCAGCAGCCCGGACAGGGTTACTGAAGCTTTCTTT TRBV11-2 . TRBD1 TRBJ1-1
CASSSRDRGIGEQFF TGTGCCAGCAGCTCCCGGGACAGGGGAATAGGTGAGCAGTTCTTC TRBV7-2 few TRBD1 TRBJ2-1
CASSLAVNSGDTQYF TGTGCCAGCAGCTTAGCGGTAAACTCCGGAGATACGCAGTATTTT TRBV7-9 . . TRBJ2-3
CASSLASGAQETQYF TGTGCCAGCAGTTTGGCTAGCGGGGCTCAAGAGACCCAGTACTTC TRBV7-2 . TRBD2 TRBJ2-5